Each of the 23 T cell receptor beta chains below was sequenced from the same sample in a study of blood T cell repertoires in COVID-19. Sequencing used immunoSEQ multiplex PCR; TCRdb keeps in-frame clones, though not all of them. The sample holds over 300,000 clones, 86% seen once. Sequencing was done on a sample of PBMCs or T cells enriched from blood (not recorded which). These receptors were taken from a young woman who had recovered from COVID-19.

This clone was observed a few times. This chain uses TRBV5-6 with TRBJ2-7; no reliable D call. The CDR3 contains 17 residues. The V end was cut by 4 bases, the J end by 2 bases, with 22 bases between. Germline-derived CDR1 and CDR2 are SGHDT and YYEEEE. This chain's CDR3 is CASSSRRVSKAPYEQYF. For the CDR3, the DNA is TGTGCCAGCAGCAGCCGTCGGGTCAGCAAGGCCCCCTACGAGCAGTACTTC.

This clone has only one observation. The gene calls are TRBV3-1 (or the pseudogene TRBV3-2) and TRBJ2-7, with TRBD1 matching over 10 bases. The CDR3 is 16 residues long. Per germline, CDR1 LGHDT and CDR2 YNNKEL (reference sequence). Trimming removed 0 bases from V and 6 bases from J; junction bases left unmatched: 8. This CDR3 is CASSQDPGQGLVEQYF. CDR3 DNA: TGTGCCAGCAGCCAAGACCCGGGACAGGGGTTGGTCGAGCAGTACTTC.

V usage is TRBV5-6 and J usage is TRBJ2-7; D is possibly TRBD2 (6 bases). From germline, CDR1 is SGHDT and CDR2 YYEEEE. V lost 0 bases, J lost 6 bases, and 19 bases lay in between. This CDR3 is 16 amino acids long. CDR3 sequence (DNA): TGTGCCAGCAGCTTGGCCGCGAGAAAGGGACTTGGCGAGCAGTACTTC. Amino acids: CASSLAARKGLGEQYF.

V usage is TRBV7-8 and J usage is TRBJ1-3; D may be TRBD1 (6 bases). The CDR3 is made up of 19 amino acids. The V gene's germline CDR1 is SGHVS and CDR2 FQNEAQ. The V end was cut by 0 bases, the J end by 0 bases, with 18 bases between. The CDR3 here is CASSLAPGTLQDSGNTIYF. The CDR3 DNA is TGTGCCAGCAGCTTAGCGCCCGGGACACTTCAGGACTCTGGAAACACCATATATTTT.

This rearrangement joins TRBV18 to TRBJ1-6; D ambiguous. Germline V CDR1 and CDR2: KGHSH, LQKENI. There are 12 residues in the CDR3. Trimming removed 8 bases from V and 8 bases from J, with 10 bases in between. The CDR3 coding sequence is TGTGCCAGCGCAAACACAGATTCACCCCTCCACTTT. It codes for CASANTDSPLHF.

The CDR3 here is CASSFRGGQETQYF. The CDR3 DNA sequence: TGTGCCAGCAGCTTCCGAGGGGGCCAAGAGACCCAGTACTTC. The V call is TRBV11-2, the J call TRBJ2-5, with TRBD1 as a possible D gene (6 bases). CDR3 length: 14 amino acids. CDR1 and CDR2 from the germline V gene are SGHAT and FQNNGV. Trimming took 3 bases from V and 1 from J, leaving 9 bases between them.

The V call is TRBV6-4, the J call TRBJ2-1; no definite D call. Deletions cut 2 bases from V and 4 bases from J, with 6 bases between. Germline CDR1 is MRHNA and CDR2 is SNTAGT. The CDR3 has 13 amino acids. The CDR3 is CASSDRRYNEQFF. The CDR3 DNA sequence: TGTGCCAGCAGTGACAGGAGATACAATGAGCAGTTCTTC.

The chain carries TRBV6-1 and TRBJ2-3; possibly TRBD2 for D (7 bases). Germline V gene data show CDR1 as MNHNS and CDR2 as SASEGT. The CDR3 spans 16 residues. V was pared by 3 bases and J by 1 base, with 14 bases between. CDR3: CASSDGGAGGTDTQYF. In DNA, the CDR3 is TGTGCCAGCAGTGATGGGGGGGCAGGGGGCACAGATACGCAGTATTTT.

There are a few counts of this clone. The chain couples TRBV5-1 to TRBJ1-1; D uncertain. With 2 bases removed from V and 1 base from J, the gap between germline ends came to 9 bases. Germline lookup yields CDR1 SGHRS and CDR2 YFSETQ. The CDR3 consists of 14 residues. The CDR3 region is CASSLQQPNTEAFF. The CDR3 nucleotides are TGCGCCAGCAGCTTACAGCAGCCGAACACTGAAGCTTTCTTT.

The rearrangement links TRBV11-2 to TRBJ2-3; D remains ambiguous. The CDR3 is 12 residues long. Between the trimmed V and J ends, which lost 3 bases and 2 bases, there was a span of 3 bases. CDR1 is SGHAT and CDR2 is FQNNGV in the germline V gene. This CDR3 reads CASSFVTDTQYF. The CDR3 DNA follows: TGTGCCAGCAGCTTCGTCACAGATACGCAGTATTTT.

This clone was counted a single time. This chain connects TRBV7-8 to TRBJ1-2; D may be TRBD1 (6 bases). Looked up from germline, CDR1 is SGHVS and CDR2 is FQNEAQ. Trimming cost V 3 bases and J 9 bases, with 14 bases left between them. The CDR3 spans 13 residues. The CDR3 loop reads CASSFYGTLSYTF. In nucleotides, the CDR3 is TGTGCCAGCAGCTTTTACGGGACACTCAGCTACACCTTC.

The CDR3 protein is CASSQPGLGGEQYF. The DNA of the CDR3 is TGCGCCAGCAGCCAACCGGGGCTCGGGGGCGAGCAGTACTTC. The chain carries TRBV4-1 and TRBJ2-7, with D possibly being TRBD2 (6 bases). The ends were cut back, 2 bases at V and 6 bases at J, with 14 bases in the middle. Germline V gives CDR1 MGHRA, CDR2 YSYEKL. The CDR3 consists of 14 residues.

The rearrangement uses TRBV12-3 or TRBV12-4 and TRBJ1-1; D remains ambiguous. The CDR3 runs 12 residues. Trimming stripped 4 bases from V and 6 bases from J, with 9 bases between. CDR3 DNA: TGTGCCAGCAGTTACACAGCGGCTGAAGCTTTCTTT. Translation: CASSYTAAEAFF.

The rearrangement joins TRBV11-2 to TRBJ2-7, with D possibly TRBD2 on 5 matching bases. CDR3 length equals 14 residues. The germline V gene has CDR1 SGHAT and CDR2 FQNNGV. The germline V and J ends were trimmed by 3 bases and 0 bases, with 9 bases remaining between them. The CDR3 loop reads CASSLRVPSYEQYF. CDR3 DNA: TGTGCCAGCAGCTTGCGGGTACCCTCCTACGAGCAGTACTTC.

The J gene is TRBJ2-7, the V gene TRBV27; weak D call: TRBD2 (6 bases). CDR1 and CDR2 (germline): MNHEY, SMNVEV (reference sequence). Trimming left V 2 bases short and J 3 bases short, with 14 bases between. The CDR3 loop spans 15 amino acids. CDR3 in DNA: TGTGCCAGCAGTTTAAAGGGACTTTCTGGCTACGAGCAGTACTTC. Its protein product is CASSLKGLSGYEQYF.

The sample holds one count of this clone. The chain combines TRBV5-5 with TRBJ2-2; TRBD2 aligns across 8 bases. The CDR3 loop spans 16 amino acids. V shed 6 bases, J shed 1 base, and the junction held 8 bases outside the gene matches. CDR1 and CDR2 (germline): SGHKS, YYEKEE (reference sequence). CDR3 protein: CASNHLAGRNTGELFF. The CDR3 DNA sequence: TGTGCCAGCAATCATCTAGCGGGCCGGAACACCGGGGAGCTGTTTTTT.

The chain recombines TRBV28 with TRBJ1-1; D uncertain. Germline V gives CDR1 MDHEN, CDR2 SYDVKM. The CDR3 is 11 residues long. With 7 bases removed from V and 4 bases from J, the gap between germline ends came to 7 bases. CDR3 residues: CASKGGTEAFF. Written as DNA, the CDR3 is TGTGCCAGCAAGGGAGGCACTGAAGCTTTCTTT.

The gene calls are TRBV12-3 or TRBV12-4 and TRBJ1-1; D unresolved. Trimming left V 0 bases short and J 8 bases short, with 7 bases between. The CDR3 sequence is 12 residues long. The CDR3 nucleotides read TGTGCCAGCAGTTTAGCGGCGGCGGAAGCTTTCTTT. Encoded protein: CASSLAAAEAFF.

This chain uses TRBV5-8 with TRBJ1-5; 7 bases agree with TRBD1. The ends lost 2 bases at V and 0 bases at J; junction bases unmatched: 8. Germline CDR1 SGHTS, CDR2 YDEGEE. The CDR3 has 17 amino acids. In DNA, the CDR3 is TGTGCCAGCAGCTTCTCCGGGGACAGCTATAGCAATCAGCCCCAGCATTTT. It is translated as CASSFSGDSYSNQPQHF.

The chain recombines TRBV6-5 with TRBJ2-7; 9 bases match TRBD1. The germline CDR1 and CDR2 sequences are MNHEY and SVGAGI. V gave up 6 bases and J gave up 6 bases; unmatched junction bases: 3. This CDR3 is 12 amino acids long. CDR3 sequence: CASRKTGGEQYF. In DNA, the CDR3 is TGTGCCAGCAGGAAGACAGGGGGCGAGCAGTACTTC.

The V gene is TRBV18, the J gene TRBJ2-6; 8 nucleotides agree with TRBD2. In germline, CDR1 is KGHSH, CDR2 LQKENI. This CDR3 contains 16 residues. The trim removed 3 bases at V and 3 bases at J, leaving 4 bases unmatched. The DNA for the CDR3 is TGTGCCAGCTCACCTACGGGAGGGGTTGGGGCCAACGTCCTGACTTTC. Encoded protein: CASSPTGGVGANVLTF.

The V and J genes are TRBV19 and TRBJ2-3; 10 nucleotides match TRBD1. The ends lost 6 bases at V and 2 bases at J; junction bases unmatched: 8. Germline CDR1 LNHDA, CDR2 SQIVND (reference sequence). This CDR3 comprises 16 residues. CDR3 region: CASSRDRGKDTDTQYF. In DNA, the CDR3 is TGTGCCAGTAGCCGGGACAGGGGCAAGGACACAGATACGCAGTATTTT.

In DNA, the CDR3 is TGTGCCAGTGCCCGTTCTGACAGCTTAATATCTGGGGCCAACGTCCTGACTTTC. Its translation is CASARSDSLISGANVLTF. The chain combines TRBV28 with TRBJ2-6, with D possibly matching TRBD1 (5 bases). CDR3 size: 18 residues. Germline V gives CDR1 MDHEN, CDR2 SYDVKM. Trimming took off 9 bases at V and 1 base at J, with 22 bases between the two ends.